The 30 T cell receptor beta chains below come from one sample, sequenced in a study of blood T cell repertoires in COVID-19. TCRdb's copy holds only in-frame clones and misses some; the assay was immunoSEQ multiplex PCR. Seen here are 150,000 to 180,000 clones, 91% observed once, and the top ten hold 0.55%. Input material: peripheral blood. The receptors were gathered from a man aged 45 to 65 with acute or convalescent COVID-19.

The rearrangement links TRBV28 to TRBJ1-2; D call uncertain. V lost 7 bases and J lost 2, with 11 bases in between. The CDR3 is 13 residues long. Germline CDR1 MDHEN, CDR2 SYDVKM. CDR3 region: CASKEKPNYGYTF. Written as DNA, the CDR3 is TGTGCCAGCAAAGAGAAGCCAAACTATGGCTACACCTTC.

The chain joins TRBV7-2 to TRBJ2-7; 8 bases map to TRBD2. This CDR3 is 15 amino acids long. V was pared by 0 bases and J by 7 bases, with 8 bases of the junction left unmatched. From germline, CDR1 is SGHTA and CDR2 FQGNSA. DNA of the CDR3: TGTGCCAGCAGCTTAGCGCACGGGAGGGGGGGTGAGCAGTACTTC. This sequence encodes CASSLAHGRGGEQYF.

The chain carries TRBV18 and TRBJ2-7; the match to TRBD2 covers 8 bases. The CDR3 has 16 residues. The ends lost 5 bases at V and 2 bases at J; junction bases unmatched: 11. Germline CDR1 reads KGHSH; CDR2 reads LQKENI. CDR3 in DNA: TGTGCCAGCTCAGATTCACGACTAGCGTTAACCTACGAGCAGTACTTC. Translation gives CASSDSRLALTYEQYF.

The chain couples TRBV29-1 to TRBJ2-1; 7 bases fit TRBD2. The CDR3 has 11 amino acids. V was clipped by 6 bases and J by 9 bases; unmatched bases: 5. In germline, CDR1 is SQVTM, CDR2 ANQGSEA. The CDR3 DNA reads TGCAGCGTAGGACTAGGCGGTGAGCAGTTCTTC. This sequence encodes CSVGLGGEQFF.

The chain joins TRBV30 to TRBJ1-4; 8 bases are shared with TRBD1. The germline V gene encodes CDR1 GTSNPN and CDR2 SVGIG (reference sequence). V lost 2 bases and J lost 10; bases outside the gene matches: 9. There are 14 residues in the CDR3. This CDR3 reads CAWSPGQEGGKLFF. The CDR3 DNA follows: TGTGCCTGGAGTCCGGGACAGGAGGGTGGAAAACTGTTTTTT.

The gene calls are TRBV4-2 and TRBJ1-1; 9 nucleotides align to TRBD1. J was trimmed by 7 bases and V by 4 bases; bases with no gene match: 7. Germline loops: CDR1 LGHNA, CDR2 YNFKEQ. The CDR3 is 14 amino acids. The CDR3 loop is CASSPWGQGDEAFF. In DNA form, the CDR3 reads TGTGCCAGCAGCCCCTGGGGACAGGGTGATGAAGCTTTCTTT.

This rearrangement joins TRBV11-2 to TRBJ1-6; a weak D match, TRBD1 (6 bases). The CDR3 spans 15 residues. Per germline, CDR1 SGHAT and CDR2 FQNNGV. V lost 4 bases to trimming and J lost 4 bases, with 11 bases between them. In DNA form, the CDR3 reads TGTGCCAGCAGCTCCCGGACAGCATATAATTCACCCCTCCACTTT. This codes for CASSSRTAYNSPLHF.

The V gene is TRBV28, the J gene TRBJ1-5; tentatively, D is TRBD1 (5 bases). The CDR3 runs 11 residues. Germline-derived CDR1 and CDR2 are MDHEN and SYDVKM. V dropped 5 bases and J dropped 12 bases, with 11 bases sitting between them. CDR3 DNA: TGTGCCAGCAGTACAGGCGTGGGCCAGCATTTT. Its protein is CASSTGVGQHF.

V gene TRBV28 combines with J gene TRBJ1-6; TRBD1 matches 7 bases. The germline gives CDR1 MDHEN, CDR2 SYDVKM. The junction had 6 bases not matched to a gene; V was cut back by 6 bases and J by 7 bases. The CDR3 runs to 14 residues. The CDR3 loop is CASRPGTANSPLHF. CDR3 sequence (DNA): TGTGCCAGCAGGCCCGGGACAGCAAATTCACCCCTCCACTTT.

This rearrangement joins TRBV12-5 to TRBJ1-2; TRBD1 might be the D (6 bases). Germline CDR1 reads LGHNT; CDR2 reads FRNRAP. The ends were cut back, 1 base at V and 4 bases at J, with 10 bases in the middle. There are 14 residues in the CDR3. The CDR3: CASGLDGQRYGYTF. CDR3 bases: TGTGCTAGTGGTTTGGACGGACAGCGCTATGGCTACACCTTC.

V gene TRBV3-1 (or the pseudogene TRBV3-2) combines with J gene TRBJ1-3; TRBD1 aligns across 8 bases. V shed 5 bases, J shed 7 bases, and the junction held 7 bases outside the gene matches. Germline loops: CDR1 LGHDT, CDR2 YNNKEL (reference sequence). The CDR3 has 14 amino acids. The CDR3: CASSDRGDINTIYF. CDR3 bases: TGTGCCAGCAGCGACAGGGGAGACATCAACACCATATATTTT.

The genes are TRBV14 and TRBJ1-2; D not resolved. The CDR3 runs 16 residues. The germline V and J ends were trimmed by 2 bases and 4 bases, with 17 bases remaining between them. In germline, CDR1 is SGHDN, CDR2 FVKESK. CDR3 nucleotide sequence: TGTGCCAGCAGCCAATCCGGAGGGCCACCCTCCTATGGCTACACCTTC. It yields the protein CASSQSGGPPSYGYTF.

The chain carries TRBV3-1 (or the pseudogene TRBV3-2) and TRBJ1-1; 8 bases fit TRBD1. In germline, CDR1 is LGHDT, CDR2 YNNKEL (reference sequence). This CDR3 contains 15 residues. The J segment lost 4 bases and the V segment lost 4 bases, leaving 8 bases of the junction unmatched. DNA for the CDR3: TGTGCCAGCAGCCCCCGGACAGGGTCGGTCACTGAAGCTTTCTTT. Its protein product is CASSPRTGSVTEAFF.

The sample holds one count of this clone. V usage is TRBV6-5 and J usage is TRBJ2-5, with 7 bases fitting TRBD1. CDR3 size: 12 residues. Germline values: CDR1 MNHEY, CDR2 SVGAGI. The V gene end was trimmed by 7 bases and the J gene end by 3 bases; junction bases not matched to a gene: 2. CDR3 bases: TGTGCCAGCAAGACAGGGAAAGAGACCCAGTACTTC. It specifies CASKTGKETQYF.

Comment on this clone: One junction end disagrees with the germline gene, perhaps due to a read error. The chain links TRBV9 to TRBJ1-2; 7 bases are shared with TRBD1. Per the germline V gene, CDR1 is SGDLS and CDR2 is YYNGEE. The length of the CDR3 is 15 residues. CDR3: CASTVEGQTLYGYTF. DNA for the CDR3: TGTGCCAGCACCGTAGAGGGACAGACCCTCTATGGCTACACCTTC.

J is TRBJ2-5 and V is TRBV11-2; 9 bases line up with TRBD2. The trim removed 0 bases at V and 7 bases at J, leaving 12 bases unmatched. Per germline, CDR1 SGHAT and CDR2 FQNNGV. This CDR3 has 17 residues. DNA for the CDR3: TGTGCCAGCAGCTTAGAAGTCGCGGGAGGGACGATAGGGACCCAGTACTTC. Protein product: CASSLEVAGGTIGTQYF.

The gene calls are TRBV5-4 and TRBJ2-3; D may be TRBD1 (6 bases). The CDR3 spans 14 residues. The V gene lost 6 bases and the J gene lost 2 bases, with 13 bases spanning the gap. The germline CDR1 and CDR2 sequences are SGHNT and YYREEE (reference sequence). The DNA for the CDR3 is TGTGCCAGCAAGACGACAGGACCCACAGATACGCAGTATTTT. This encodes CASKTTGPTDTQYF.

CDR3 DNA sequence: TGTGCCAGCTCACCGGGGACGGGGGAATTCAATGAGCAGTTCTTC. Its protein is CASSPGTGEFNEQFF. The chain links TRBV18 to TRBJ2-1; the D gene is possibly TRBD2 (6 bases). Germline V gene lookup returns CDR1 KGHSH and CDR2 LQKENI. The CDR3 covers 15 residues. The V gene lost 3 bases and the J gene lost 6 bases, with 15 bases spanning the gap. The variable domain in full, completed from reference TRBV18 and TRBJ2-1, reads NAGVMQNPRHLVRRRGQEARLRCSPMKGHSHVYWYRQLPEEGLKFMVYLQKENIIDESGMPKERFSAEFPKEGPSILRIQQVVRGDSAAYFCASSPGTGEFNEQFFGPGTRLTVL.

This chain joins TRBV6-5 and TRBJ1-1; a weak D match, TRBD1 (5 bases). Trimming removed 5 bases at V and 0 bases at J, with 13 bases between. Per the germline V gene, CDR1 is MNHEY and CDR2 is SVGAGI. This CDR3 contains 15 residues. CDR3 sequence reads: CASSRQSHMNTEAFF. The CDR3 nucleotides are TGTGCCAGCAGTCGACAGAGTCACATGAACACTGAAGCTTTCTTT.

This clone was seen only a few times. This chain links TRBV5-1 with TRBJ2-1; 9 bases agree with TRBD1. The trim removed 7 bases at V and 7 bases at J, leaving 9 bases unmatched. CDR3 length: 14 residues. Germline assignment: CDR1 SGHRS and CDR2 YFSETQ. The CDR3 DNA is TGCGCCAGCGCCGTAGGACAGGGGTTTAATGAGCAGTTCTTC. Translation gives CASAVGQGFNEQFF.

This clone was detected only once. The chain links TRBV11-2 to TRBJ1-5; 10 bases map to TRBD1. The CDR3 totals 15 residues. The trim removed 5 bases at V and 4 bases at J, leaving 5 bases unmatched. Per the germline V gene, CDR1 is SGHAT and CDR2 is FQNNGV. The CDR3: CASSPQGQGNQPQHF. The CDR3 DNA reads TGTGCCAGCAGCCCGCAGGGACAGGGGAATCAGCCCCAGCATTTT. The full variable domain, its missing parts supplied by reference TRBV11-2 and TRBJ1-5, is EAGVAQSPRYKIIEKRQSVAFWCNPISGHATLYWYQQILGQGPKLLIQFQNNGVVDDSQLPKDRFSAERLKGVDSTLKIQPAKLEDSAVYLCASSPQGQGNQPQHFGDGTRLSIL.

The CDR3 DNA reads TGCAGTGCTAGTTCGCTCCCAGGGTCTCCGAAAGACACTGAAGCTTTCTTT. This gives the protein CSASSLPGSPKDTEAFF. The gene calls are TRBV20-1 and TRBJ1-1, with D possibly TRBD1 on 5 matching bases. Germline V gene sequence: CDR1 DFQATT, CDR2 SNEGSKA (reference sequence). V was trimmed by 3 bases and J by 3 bases, leaving 23 bases between them. The CDR3 runs to 17 residues.

J is TRBJ2-3 and V is TRBV10-3; D gene uncertain. The V end was cut by 6 bases, the J end by 3 bases, with 7 bases between. The CDR3 loop spans 12 amino acids. Germline CDR1 and CDR2: ENHRY and SYGVKD. This chain's CDR3 is CAIRSLTDTQYF. The CDR3 coding sequence is TGTGCCATCAGGTCGTTGACAGATACGCAGTATTTT.

V and J are TRBV28 and TRBJ2-7, with TRBD2 as a possible D gene (6 bases). V was pared by 4 bases and J by 6 bases, with 13 bases between. Per the germline V gene, CDR1 is MDHEN and CDR2 is SYDVKM. CDR3 length: 13 amino acids. CDR3 in DNA: TGTGCCAGCAGTTCCCCGGCCGGGGGCGAGCAGTACGTC. It codes for CASSSPAGGEQYV.

This clone was seen just once. This chain links TRBV28 with TRBJ2-1; 8 bases map to TRBD2. Germline CDR1 reads MDHEN; CDR2 reads SYDVKM. CDR3 length equals 16 residues. J was trimmed by 0 bases and V by 7 bases; bases with no gene match: 8. This CDR3 is CASTPPGGSSYNEQFF. The CDR3 region has the DNA TGTGCCAGCACCCCCCCGGGGGGGAGCTCCTACAATGAGCAGTTCTTC.

This clone turned up a few times. This chain connects TRBV2 to TRBJ1-2; unclear D gene. The V gene lost 6 bases and the J gene lost 1 base, with 12 bases spanning the gap. Looked up from germline, CDR1 is SNHLY and CDR2 is FYNNEI. This CDR3 contains 14 residues. The CDR3 protein is CASRAGIINYGYTF. The CDR3 coding sequence is TGTGCCAGCAGAGCGGGGATCATTAACTATGGCTACACCTTC. The full variable domain, completed using reference TRBV2 and TRBJ1-2, is EPEVTQTPSHQVTQMGQEVILRCVPISNHLYFYWYRQILGQKVEFLVSFYNNEISEKSEIFDDQFSVERPDGSNFTLKIRSTKLEDSAMYFCASRAGIINYGYTFGSGTRLTVV.

As for this clone: Other DNA sequences within the sample encode an identical CDR3. This rearrangement joins TRBV3-1 (or the pseudogene TRBV3-2) to TRBJ1-1, with D perhaps matching TRBD1 (6 bases). This CDR3 spans 13 amino acids. The germline V and J ends were trimmed by 1 base and 5 bases, with 8 bases remaining between them. Germline-derived CDR1 and CDR2 are LGHDT and YNNKEL (reference sequence). The CDR3 DNA sequence: TGTGCCAGCAGCCAAGTCAGGGGTACTGAAGCTTTCTTT. This codes for CASSQVRGTEAFF.

J is TRBJ2-1 and V is TRBV27; D remains unclear. The CDR3 has 14 residues. Germline CDR1 is MNHEY and CDR2 is SMNVEV (reference sequence). The germline V and J ends were trimmed by 2 bases and 3 bases, with 8 bases remaining between them. In nucleotides, the CDR3 is TGTGCCAGCAGTTTAGGCGGCTTCTACAATGAGCAGTTCTTC. It is translated as CASSLGGFYNEQFF.

This rearrangement joins TRBV7-2 to TRBJ1-2; no clear D. Trimming left V 1 base short and J 11 bases short, with 11 bases between. Germline V gene data show CDR1 as SGHTA and CDR2 as FQGNSA. The CDR3 sequence is 12 residues long. Here the CDR3 reads CASSLVAGGYTF. The CDR3 DNA reads TGTGCCAGCAGCTTAGTAGCGGGAGGGTACACCTTC.

The chain has TRBV20-1 and TRBJ1-6; perhaps TRBD1 as D (5 bases). V lost 3 bases and J 10 bases, leaving 7 bases between the germline ends. Germline V gene data show CDR1 as DFQATT and CDR2 as SNEGSKA (reference sequence). The CDR3 runs 11 residues. The CDR3 spells CSARRQSPLHF. In nucleotides, the CDR3 is TGCAGTGCTAGGAGACAGTCACCCCTCCACTTT.